Here is one T cell receptor (beta chain) with its context. Its target is unknown. The study isolated at least 6.5 million PBMCs from each sample. This sample was taken from a study of blood T cells in healthy people across ages. The study's findings and limits: It was the long-lived donors that had more naive CD4+ cells and higher diversity than aged donors. Correlation between TCR beta diversity and naive T cell percentage was strong.

The V gene's germline CDR1 is MNHEY and CDR2 SMNVEV (reference sequence). CDR3 length: 22 residues. V lost 6 bases, J lost 0 bases, and 34 bases lay in between. Alongside a J-beta primer mix, a sample-barcoded 5' primer served in a second PCR lasting about 6 to 12 cycles. Every sample returned 2.5 million or more CDR3-containing paired-end reads. TCRdb re-derived calls from the 5' RACE reads in MiXCR, one entry per CDR3 protein. Among 850,000 to 1,000,000 distinct CDR3 sequences listed, around 49% were seen once. The chain carries TRBV27 and TRBJ2-3, with D tentatively TRBD2 (5 bases). The source of this sequence is a man aged 25 to 40 in good health. Specimen: blood. The CDR3 region is CASSRLISVAGLNSPSTDTQYF. CDR3 in DNA: TGTGCCAGCAGCCGCTTAATCTCAGTCGCTGGACTTAATAGCCCTAGCACAGATACGCAGTATTTT.